This passage covers 23 T cell receptor beta chains from one sample sequenced in a study of Graves' ophthalmopathy and Graves' hyperthyroidism. TCR beta CDR3 regions were amplified from RNA transcripts. HTBI-primed first-round RT-PCR preceded second-round multiplex PCR. TCRdb redid the calling of the multiplex PCR reads with MiXCR, one entry per CDR3 protein. The data hold roughly 400,000 distinct CDR3 sequences, with roughly 17% observed a single time. The sequencing sample was made of peripheral blood. All receptors derive from an adult woman with stable Graves' hyperthyroidism.

This clonotype was recorded many times. The chain combines TRBV11-3 with TRBJ2-2, with D unresolved. Trimming removed 5 bases from V and 7 bases from J, with 11 bases in between. CDR1 is SGHNT and CDR2 is YENEEA in the germline V gene. The CDR3 is made up of 13 amino acids. The CDR3 spells CASSPTLSGELFF. CDR3 coding DNA: TGTGCCAGCAGCCCCACTTTAAGCGGGGAGCTGTTTTTT.

This chain joins TRBV14 and TRBJ2-2; TRBD1 agrees at 9 bases. Germline CDR1 reads SGHDN; CDR2 reads FVKESK. The CDR3 is 15 residues long. The V segment lost 2 bases and the J segment 6 bases; nucleotides outside the gene matches: 4. CDR3 sequence: CASSQRGQGSGELFF. DNA of the CDR3: TGTGCCAGCAGCCAACGGGGACAGGGATCCGGGGAGCTGTTTTTT. The full variable domain, its missing parts supplied by reference TRBV14 and TRBJ2-2, is EAGVTQFPSHSVIEKGQTVTLRCDPISGHDNLYWYRRVMGKEIKFLLHFVKESKQDESGMPNNRFLAERTGGTYSTLKVQPAELEDSGVYFCASSQRGQGSGELFFGEGSRLTVL.

This clonotype was seen repeatedly, ten times or more. V usage is TRBV2 and J usage is TRBJ1-1, with no clear D. Trimming removed 7 bases from V and 1 base from J, with 7 bases in between. The length of the CDR3 is 12 residues. From germline, CDR1 is SNHLY and CDR2 FYNNEI. The CDR3 bases are TGTGCCAGCACTGAGGGGAACACTGAAGCTTTCTTT. It codes for CASTEGNTEAFF.

A few counts support this clonotype. This chain links TRBV24-1 with TRBJ2-1, with 14 positions matching TRBD2. This CDR3 has 15 amino acids. The V gene's germline CDR1 is KGHDR and CDR2 SFDVKD. V was pared by 3 bases and J by 8 bases, with 2 bases of the junction left unmatched. CDR3 bases: TGTGCCACCAGTGATCCGGGACTAGCGGGAGATGAGCAGTTCTTC. Protein: CATSDPGLAGDEQFF.

This clonotype appeared once. This may stem from a read error, because a much larger clone lies one nucleotide away. The V and J genes are TRBV28 and TRBJ2-4; D perhaps matches TRBD2 (5 bases). The V gene's germline CDR1 is MDHEN and CDR2 SYDVKM. The CDR3 is 16 residues long. The CDR3 reads CASSLRRRQAKNIKYF. The CDR3 nucleotides are TGTGCCAGCAGTTTACGGAGGAGACAAGCCAAAAACATTAAGTACTTC.

The rearrangement uses TRBV20-1 and TRBJ1-2; D ambiguous. CDR3 length: 12 residues. Per the germline V gene, CDR1 is DFQATT and CDR2 is SNEGSKA (reference sequence). The V end lost 3 bases, the J end lost 0 bases, and 5 bases lay between the germline ends. The CDR3 here is CSASPANYGYTF. CDR3 nucleotide sequence: TGCAGTGCTAGTCCGGCTAACTATGGCTACACCTTC.

In its sample, this clonotype was seen many times. The genes are TRBV15 and TRBJ2-2; 7 positions agree with TRBD1. Trimming cost V 1 base and J 3 bases; bases outside gene matches: 5. CDR1 and CDR2 from the germline V gene are LNHNV and YYDKDF (reference sequence). The length of the CDR3 is 16 residues. The CDR3 spells CATSRAGQLDTGELFF. In DNA, the CDR3 is TGTGCCACCAGCAGAGCGGGACAGCTAGACACCGGGGAGCTGTTTTTT.

This clonotype was seen repeatedly, ten times or more. V gene TRBV2 combines with J gene TRBJ2-5, with 7 bases fitting TRBD1. The CDR3 contains 13 residues. Germline loops: CDR1 SNHLY, CDR2 FYNNEI. V was clipped by 5 bases and J by 5 bases; unmatched bases: 5. CDR3 bases: TGTGCCAGCAGTAGGGACAGTTGGGAGACCCAGTACTTC. Its protein product is CASSRDSWETQYF.

The chain is built from TRBV6-1 and TRBJ1-5; tentatively, D is TRBD1 (5 bases). CDR3 length: 14 amino acids. CDR1 is MNHNS, CDR2 SASEGT, per germline. V lost 4 bases and J 6 bases, leaving 13 bases between the germline ends. Written as DNA, the CDR3 is TGTGCCAGCAGTGGGGCAGGGATCGGTCAGCCCCAGCATTTT. It specifies CASSGAGIGQPQHF.

Comments on this clonotype: An end of the junction does not agree with germline; a read error may underlie this. The rearrangement joins TRBV11-2 to TRBJ2-5, with D possibly being TRBD1 (6 bases). CDR1 is SGHAT, CDR2 FQNNGV, per germline. The CDR3 totals 14 residues. The CDR3 DNA follows: TGTGCCAGCTGCTTAGGACAGAACCAAGAGACCCAGGACTTC. As protein: CASCLGQNQETQDF.

V is TRBV12-3 or TRBV12-4 and J is TRBJ1-2, with D maybe TRBD1 (5 bases). The CDR3 covers 14 residues. V gave up 5 bases and J gave up 4 bases, with 14 bases separating them. The CDR3 loop is CASSDDRRSYGYTF. The CDR3 nucleotides read TGTGCCAGCAGTGACGACAGACGGTCCTATGGCTACACCTTC.

This clonotype came up many times. The chain has TRBV14 and TRBJ2-2, with unresolved D. The CDR3 has 13 amino acids. Trimming shortened V by 0 bases and J by 4 bases, and 3 bases separated the two germline ends. Germline-derived CDR1 and CDR2 are SGHDN and FVKESK. CDR3 bases: TGTGCCAGCAGCCAAGATCGCACCGGGGAGCTGTTTTTT. This gives the protein CASSQDRTGELFF. Combining the CDR3 with reference TRBV14 and TRBJ2-2 gives the whole variable domain EAGVTQFPSHSVIEKGQTVTLRCDPISGHDNLYWYRRVMGKEIKFLLHFVKESKQDESGMPNNRFLAERTGGTYSTLKVQPAELEDSGVYFCASSQDRTGELFFGEGSRLTVL.

This clonotype has a count of ten or more. The rearrangement uses TRBV10-3 and TRBJ1-2, with D tentatively TRBD1 (6 bases). This CDR3 has 16 amino acids. V dropped 6 bases and J dropped 2 bases, with 19 bases sitting between them. CDR1 ENHRY and CDR2 SYGVKD come from the germline V gene. CDR3 residues: CAIRPNAGANNYGYTF. DNA for the CDR3: TGTGCCATCAGGCCAAACGCAGGGGCGAACAACTATGGCTACACCTTC.

The rearrangement links TRBV27 to TRBJ1-1; D possibly corresponds to TRBD1 (6 bases). The CDR3 is made up of 13 amino acids. The germline CDR1 and CDR2 sequences are MNHEY and SMNVEV (reference sequence). The V end lost 5 bases, the J end lost 7 bases, and 14 bases lay between the germline ends. As DNA, the CDR3 is TGTGCCAGCAGTCCAGGGGCGACGGGTGAAGCTTTCTTT. This sequence encodes CASSPGATGEAFF.

This clonotype was observed at least ten times. V and J are TRBV25-1 and TRBJ1-5; no definite D call. The CDR3 runs 14 residues. Germline V gene data show CDR1 as MGHDK and CDR2 as SYGVNS. V lost 1 base and J lost 1, with 5 bases in between. CDR3 nucleotide sequence: TGTGCCAGCAGTGAATCGGGCAGCAATCAGCCCCAGCATTTT. This sequence encodes CASSESGSNQPQHF.

This chain links TRBV6-5 with TRBJ2-2, with D possibly being TRBD1 (6 bases). V shed 2 bases and J shed 3 bases, with 10 bases lying between them. The CDR3 runs 15 residues. Germline V gives CDR1 MNHEY, CDR2 SVGAGI. CDR3 sequence (DNA): TGTGCCAGCAGTTACGACCCAGGGGACACCGGGGAGCTGTTTTTT. Its protein product is CASSYDPGDTGELFF.

This clonotype was detected many times. The chain has TRBV29-1 and TRBJ2-5, with 7 bases that match TRBD1. The CDR3 length is 13 residues. Germline values: CDR1 SQVTM, CDR2 ANQGSEA. J lost 4 bases, V lost 7 bases, and 9 bases had no gene match. The CDR3 DNA sequence: TGCAGCGCCCCCGGGACAGTAGGAGAGACCCAGTACTTC. Translating gives CSAPGTVGETQYF.

There are many counts of this clonotype. The J gene is TRBJ1-6, the V gene TRBV27; TRBD1 agrees at 7 bases. This CDR3 is 14 amino acids long. The germline V gene encodes CDR1 MNHEY and CDR2 SMNVEV (reference sequence). V was clipped by 6 bases and J by 8 bases; unmatched bases: 7. Here the CDR3 DNA reads TGTGCCAGCAGACCCCGGGACAGATATTCACCCCTCCACTTT. Its translation is CASRPRDRYSPLHF.

This clonotype was seen many times. This chain links TRBV27 with TRBJ1-1; no clear D gene. The CDR3 sequence is 16 residues long. In germline, CDR1 is MNHEY, CDR2 SMNVEV (reference sequence). Deletions cut 5 bases from V and 0 bases from J, with 16 bases between. CDR3 protein: CASSRGRPIMNTEAFF. Written as DNA, the CDR3 is TGTGCCAGCAGTAGAGGACGACCCATTATGAACACTGAAGCTTTCTTT.

V usage is TRBV5-1 and J usage is TRBJ1-1; tentative D call: TRBD1 (5 bases). V gave up 4 bases and J gave up 0 bases, with 16 bases separating them. Germline CDR1 reads SGHRS; CDR2 reads YFSETQ. The CDR3 extends over 16 amino acids. The DNA of the CDR3 is TGCGCCAGCAGCCAATCAGGGATGTCCATGAACACTGAAGCTTTCTTT. It specifies CASSQSGMSMNTEAFF.

This clonotype appeared many times. The J gene is TRBJ1-5, the V gene TRBV28; D gene unclear. V dropped 1 base and J dropped 4 bases, with 8 bases sitting between them. The CDR3 is made up of 14 amino acids. Germline-derived CDR1 and CDR2 are MDHEN and SYDVKM. The CDR3 nucleotides read TGTGCCAGCAGTTTATCGGGCAAGAATCAGCCCCAGCATTTT. It translates to CASSLSGKNQPQHF.

This clonotype was found a few times. V and J are TRBV18 and TRBJ2-5; D not certain. CDR3 length equals 13 residues. Germline values: CDR1 KGHSH, CDR2 LQKENI. Trimming took 3 bases from V and 3 from J, leaving 8 bases between them. The CDR3 region is CASSPPVKETQYF. The CDR3, as DNA: TGTGCCAGCTCACCTCCAGTAAAAGAGACCCAGTACTTC.

This clonotype was counted at least ten times. The chain joins TRBV6-1 to TRBJ2-7; the D is unclear. CDR1 is MNHNS and CDR2 is SASEGT in the germline V gene. The CDR3 runs 12 residues. The ends were cut back, 7 bases at V and 6 bases at J, with 13 bases in the middle. This CDR3 reads CASNYPPGEQYF. CDR3 DNA: TGTGCCAGCAACTACCCCCCGGGCGAGCAGTACTTC.